These 5 T cell receptor beta chains came from one sample sequenced in a study of shared clonotypes between healthy human individuals. Only in-frame clones appear in the TCRdb table, and some are missing; sequencing was by immunoSEQ multiplex PCR. This table holds hundreds of thousands of clones, about 96% found once. The sequenced material came from naive CD4+ T cells sorted from blood. Subset: CD45RA+ positively selected. The receptors originated from a woman in her thirties in good health.

The chain carries TRBV2 and TRBJ2-5; possible D gene TRBD2, 6 bases. The J call may be faulty, since TRBJ2-7 better matches the DNA end. CDR3 length: 15 amino acids. From germline, CDR1 is SNHLY and CDR2 FYNNEI. The CDR3 region has the DNA TGTGCCAGCAGTGCGTGGCCTAGCGCCCCCTACGAGCAGTACTTC. This sequence encodes CASSAWPSAPYEQYF.

This clone was seen just once. This chain uses TRBV11-2 with TRBJ2-7; 11 bases match TRBD2. The germline V gene encodes CDR1 SGHAT and CDR2 FQNNGV. The CDR3 extends over 18 amino acids. With V trimmed by 1 base and J by 7 bases, 15 bases remained unmatched. DNA for the CDR3: TGTGCCAGCAGCTTAGCCGTGGGACTAGCGGCCCAGGCGGGGGAGCAGTACTTC. It encodes CASSLAVGLAAQAGEQYF.

V is TRBV28 and J is TRBJ1-1, with D maybe TRBD1 (5 bases). Germline values: CDR1 MDHEN, CDR2 SYDVKM. The CDR3 runs 12 residues. Trimming removed 3 bases from V and 6 bases from J, with 8 bases in between. This CDR3 reads CASSLRGPEAFF. CDR3 bases: TGTGCCAGCAGTTTGAGGGGTCCTGAAGCTTTCTTT.

CDR3 residues: CASSQLPGGYEQYF. The CDR3 DNA follows: TGCGCCAGCAGCCAACTACCAGGGGGCTACGAGCAGTACTTC. The chain recombines TRBV4-1 with TRBJ2-7; 7 positions agree with TRBD1. This CDR3 is 14 amino acids long. The V and J ends lost 2 bases and 3 bases, in that order; junction bases with no gene match: 4. Germline CDR1 MGHRA, CDR2 YSYEKL.

The chain couples TRBV2 to TRBJ2-7; D remains ambiguous. Trimming removed 8 bases at V and 2 bases at J, with 10 bases between. Germline V lookup: CDR1 SNHLY, CDR2 FYNNEI. This CDR3 is built from 12 residues. This CDR3 is CASQQYPYEQYF. DNA of the CDR3: TGTGCCAGCCAGCAGTACCCCTACGAGCAGTACTTC.